This entry describes one T cell receptor beta chain. Its antigen is unknown. These data are taken from a study of blood T cells in healthy people across ages. Per-sample yields of isolated PBMCs were at least 7 million. A sample-barcoded 5' primer and a J-beta primer mix were used in a second PCR of about 7 to 12 cycles. TCRdb redid the calling of the 5' RACE reads with MiXCR, one entry per CDR3 protein. The data contain over a million distinct CDR3 sequences, approximately 25% of them singletons. The CDR3 has 18 residues. V lost 0 bases to trimming and J lost 4 bases; unmatched junction nucleotides: 14. Germline V lookup: CDR1 MNHEY, CDR2 SVGEGT. Overall study results and limits: When one million T cells were used, diversity estimates were thought to be underestimates.

The same sample was also studied in work on T cells of mothers and their children.

The rearrangement joins TRBV6-2 or TRBV6-3 to TRBJ2-5; 7 bases are shared with TRBD2. The sequence was obtained from a girl aged 2 to 10 in good health. Sequencing used blood. CDR3 residues: CASSYSAGVEYLLETQYF. The CDR3 bases are TGTGCCAGCAGTTACTCTGCGGGAGTGGAGTATTTACTAGAGACCCAGTACTTC.